These 8 T cell receptor beta chains were sequenced from one sample in a study of response to subunit inactivated influenza vaccine. MiXCR, applied by TCRdb to the RT-PCR reads, yields one record per CDR3 protein. The table includes 650,000 to 800,000 distinct CDR3 sequences, approximately 13% detected once. The sequenced sample was PBMCs from blood, obtained roughly 2 weeks before vaccination. The receptors shown here come from a man in his forties or fifties who received an inactivated influenza vaccine.

CDR3 sequence reads: CASSFGATRGYEQYF. The CDR3 DNA is TGTGCCAGCAGCTTCGGCGCGACCAGAGGGTACGAGCAGTACTTC. V is TRBV7-9 and J is TRBJ2-7, with TRBD2 as a possible D gene (5 bases). The germline CDR1 and CDR2 sequences are SEHNR and FQNEAQ (reference sequence). This CDR3 comprises 15 residues. Trimming left V 3 bases short and J 4 bases short, with 16 bases between.

J is TRBJ2-1 and V is TRBV11-2; D is undetermined. The CDR3 is made up of 15 amino acids. Looked up from germline, CDR1 is SGHAT and CDR2 is FQNNGV. V lost 5 bases and J lost 0, with 11 bases in between. This chain's CDR3 is CASSGRTRSYNEQFF. The CDR3 region has the DNA TGTGCCAGCAGCGGCAGGACCCGCTCCTACAATGAGCAGTTCTTC.

This clonotype was counted ten times or more. V usage is TRBV28 and J usage is TRBJ2-5; TRBD2 matches 11 bases. Trimming cost V 7 bases and J 0 bases; bases outside gene matches: 4. CDR3 length: 15 amino acids. Germline V gives CDR1 MDHEN, CDR2 SYDVKM. The CDR3 loop reads CASNMGLADQETQYF. CDR3 DNA: TGTGCCAGCAATATGGGACTAGCGGACCAAGAGACCCAGTACTTC. Full variable domain (rest looked up from reference TRBV28 and TRBJ2-5): DVKVTQSSRYLVKRTGEKVFLECVQDMDHENMFWYRQDPGLGLRLIYFSYDVKMKEKGDIPEGYSVSREKKERFSLILESASTNQTSMYLCASNMGLADQETQYFGPGTRLLVL.

In its sample, this clonotype was seen a few times. The chain uses TRBV7-2 and TRBJ2-7; D is unresolved. The ends were cut back, 3 bases at V and 3 bases at J, with 9 bases in the middle. This CDR3 has 13 amino acids. The germline gives CDR1 SGHTA, CDR2 FQGNSA. The CDR3 nucleotides read TGTGCCAGCAGCTTTGGCAGCTACTACGAGCAGTACTTC. It codes for CASSFGSYYEQYF.

This clonotype was counted only a few times. CDR3 region: CASSSGSDQPQHF. In nucleotides, the CDR3 is TGTGCCAGCAGTTCGGGGTCGGATCAGCCCCAGCATTTT. This chain uses TRBV12-3 or TRBV12-4 with TRBJ1-5; D uncertain. The CDR3 is 13 amino acids. Trimming cost V 4 bases and J 5 bases, with 9 bases left between them.

This clonotype was observed at least ten times. The V and J genes are TRBV12-3 or TRBV12-4 and TRBJ2-1; 14 nucleotides agree with TRBD2. The CDR3 is 16 amino acids. V lost 5 bases to trimming and J lost 5 bases; unmatched junction nucleotides: 5. CDR3 nucleotides: TGTGCCAGCAGTCCCCTGGGACTAGCGGGGGACAATGAGCAGTTCTTC. Its translation is CASSPLGLAGDNEQFF.

Only a few counts were recorded for this clonotype. The chain joins TRBV2 to TRBJ1-6, with 11 bases aligning to TRBD1. This CDR3 has 14 amino acids. V trimming: 8 bases; J trimming: 8 bases; junction bases outside the gene matches: 5. In germline, CDR1 is SNHLY, CDR2 FYNNEI. CDR3 protein: CASGRDRGDSPLHF. In nucleotides, the CDR3 is TGTGCCAGCGGACGGGACAGGGGGGATTCACCCCTCCACTTT.

This clonotype was counted only a few times. CDR3 protein: CSASASGTGGYEQYF. The CDR3 DNA reads as TGCAGTGCTAGCGCTAGTGGAACCGGAGGTTACGAGCAGTACTTC. This chain joins TRBV20-1 and TRBJ2-7, with TRBD2 as a possible D gene (5 bases). V shed 3 bases and J shed 4 bases, with 19 bases lying between them. Per the germline V gene, CDR1 is DFQATT and CDR2 is SNEGSKA (reference sequence). CDR3 length: 15 amino acids.